The clone carrying this TCR beta chain was seen a few times. Amplification used 60 Vbeta primers and 13 Jbeta primers. Produced via immunoSEQ multiplex PCR; TCRdb's table is partial and in-frame only. The profile shows some 150,000 clones, 72% of them singletons. The data were obtained in a study of cytomegalovirus exposure and HLA in healthy donors. The CDR3 contains 13 residues. CDR1 LNHDA and CDR2 SQIVND come from the germline V gene (reference sequence). V trimming: 9 bases; J trimming: 4 bases; junction bases outside the gene matches: 8. The rearrangement links TRBV19 to TRBJ1-2; 7 positions agree with TRBD1. Sequenced input: PBMCs. The receptor's source is a man in his forties or fifties in good health and CMV-seropositive. Here the CDR3 reads CASRDSRLYGYTF. The CDR3 DNA reads as TGTGCCAGCCGGGACAGCCGACTCTATGGCTACACCTTC.